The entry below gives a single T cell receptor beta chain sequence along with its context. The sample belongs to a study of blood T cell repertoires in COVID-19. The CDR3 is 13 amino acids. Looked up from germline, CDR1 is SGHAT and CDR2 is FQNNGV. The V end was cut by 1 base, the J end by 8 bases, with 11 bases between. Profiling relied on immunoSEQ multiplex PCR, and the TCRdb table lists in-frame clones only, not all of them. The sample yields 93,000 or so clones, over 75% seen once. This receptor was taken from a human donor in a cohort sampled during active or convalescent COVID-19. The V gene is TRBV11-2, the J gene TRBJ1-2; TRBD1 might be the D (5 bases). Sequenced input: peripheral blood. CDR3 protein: CASSLGVGRGYTF. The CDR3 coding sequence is TGTGCCAGCAGCTTAGGTGTGGGGCGGGGCTACACCTTC.